Listed below are T cell receptor beta chains from one sample, sequenced in a study of early T cells in non-severe SARS-CoV-2 infection. From the 5' RACE reads, TCRdb called clonotypes with MiXCR, one entry per CDR3 protein. The repertoire holds more than 65,000 distinct CDR3 sequences, with 12% as singletons. Sequenced input: whole blood. Every receptor here comes from an adult who was a healthcare worker with PCR-confirmed SARS-CoV-2 infection or an uninfected control (not recorded which). Both conserved end residues are part of each CDR3. The D gene is left open where the match is weak. The listing skips clone size in some rows; elsewhere it reads once, few, many or a size class.

d_call | clone_size | j_call | v_call | cdr3_nt | cdr3_aa
- | - | TRBJ2-7 | TRBV5-1 | TGCGCCAGCAGCGCGGGACTTACGAACTACGAGCAGTACTTC | CASSAGLTNYEQYF
- | - | TRBJ2-7 | TRBV30 | TGTGCCTGCTCCTTGGCGGGGCTGGGCGAGCAGTACTTC | CACSLAGLGEQYF
- | - | TRBJ1-6 | TRBV7-3 | TGTGCCAGCAGCGTACCCCCCTCCCTCCACTTT | CASSVPPSLHF
- | - | TRBJ2-7 | TRBV5-1 | TGCGCCAGCAGCTGGGACATGTACTACGAGCAGTACTTC | CASSWDMYYEQYF
TRBD2 | - | TRBJ2-3 | TRBV19 | TGTGCCAGTAGTATCACGACTAGCGATAGAGATACGCAGTATTTT | CASSITTSDRDTQYF
- | - | TRBJ2-3 | TRBV19 | TGTGCCAGTAGTCCTCAACCTCCTACGCAGTATTTT | CASSPQPPTQYF
TRBD2 | many | TRBJ2-7 | TRBV6-5 | TGTGCCAGCAGTTGGGGGACTAGCGAATACGAGCAGTACTTC | CASSWGTSEYEQYF
- | many | TRBJ2-7 | TRBV3-1 | TGTGCCAGCAGGGGCAGGGTCTACGAGCAGTACTTC | CASRGRVYEQYF
- | few | TRBJ1-1 | TRBV20-1 | TGCAGTGCTAGTCTCACAGGGAACACTGAAGCTTTCTTT | CSASLTGNTEAFF
TRBD2 | many | TRBJ2-1 | TRBV4-1 | TGCGCCAGAAGGTCAGGGGAGCGGGAGCACTACAATGAGCAGTTCTTC | CARRSGEREHYNEQFF
- | many | TRBJ1-2 | TRBV7-2 | TGTGCCAGCAGCTTCAGTCGACGGAGTCCCTATGGCTACACCTTC | CASSFSRRSPYGYTF
TRBD1 | medium-sized | TRBJ2-3 | TRBV6-4 | TGTGCCAGCGGTGATGGACAGGGCACAGATACGCAGTATTTT | CASGDGQGTDTQYF
- | - | TRBJ2-1 | TRBV20-1 | TGCAGTGCTAGAAGCAGGACGTCCTCCTACAATGAGCAGTTCTTC | CSARSRTSSYNEQFF
- | many | TRBJ2-3 | TRBV12-3/TRBV12-4 | TGTGCCAGCAGTTTTGCGCGGGGAGATACGCAGTATTTT | CASSFARGDTQYF
- | many | TRBJ2-2 | TRBV7-7 | TGTGCCAGCAGCCCACTAAACACAGCGGGCACCGGGGAGCTGTTTTTT | CASSPLNTAGTGELFF
- | many | TRBJ2-7 | TRBV20-1 | TGCAGTGCTAGAGACGGAGCGGGTGGGCTGGAGCAGTACTTC | CSARDGAGGLEQYF
TRBD2 | few | TRBJ2-6 | TRBV29-1 | TGCAGCATTGGGGAGGGGAGAGGGGCCAACGTCCTGACTTTC | CSIGEGRGANVLTF
- | few | TRBJ2-1 | TRBV5-1 | TGCGCCAGCAGCCCCGGGACACGATCCTACAATGAGCAGTTCTTC | CASSPGTRSYNEQFF
TRBD2 | - | TRBJ2-2 | TRBV12-3/TRBV12-4 | TGTGCCAGCAGTCGCGGGAGGGCCAACACCGGGGAGCTGTTTTTT | CASSRGRANTGELFF
TRBD2 | - | TRBJ2-5 | TRBV7-8 | TGTGCCAGCAGCTCCATTACTAGCGGCCAAGAGACCCAGTACTTC | CASSSITSGQETQYF
- | - | TRBJ2-3 | TRBV20-1 | TGCAGTGCTAGTAAGGGTCCTGGCGGGGATACGCAGTATTTT | CSASKGPGGDTQYF
- | - | TRBJ2-5 | TRBV28 | TGTGCCAGCAGAGACCCCATAGGGGCCCAGTACTTC | CASRDPIGAQYF
TRBD2 | - | TRBJ2-1 | TRBV29-1 | TGCAGCGTTGAAGATCATGATAGCGGGCTTTTTAATGAGCAGTTCTTC | CSVEDHDSGLFNEQFF
- | many | TRBJ2-1 | TRBV20-1 | TGCAGTGCTAGAGATCCGGGACCAGGTGAGCAGTTCTTC | CSARDPGPGEQFF
TRBD2 | many | TRBJ2-1 | TRBV7-9 | TGTGCCAGCAGCCCCCGACTAGCGGAACGGAATGAGCAGTTCTTC | CASSPRLAERNEQFF
- | - | TRBJ2-7 | TRBV14 | TGTGCCAGCAGCCAAGGAATGCGGGCAGGGGTCTCCTACGAGCAGTACTTC | CASSQGMRAGVSYEQYF
TRBD2 | medium-sized | TRBJ2-7 | TRBV29-1 | TGCAGCGTTGACCTAGCGGAGAACGAGCAGTACTTC | CSVDLAENEQYF
TRBD1 | - | TRBJ1-5 | TRBV29-1 | TGCAGCGTTGTGATGGGACAGGGGCATCAGCCCCAGCATTTT | CSVVMGQGHQPQHF
- | - | TRBJ2-3 | TRBV7-2 | TGTGCCAGCAGCTTAGCGCCTAAGGCGGCAGATACGCAGTATTTT | CASSLAPKAADTQYF
- | few | TRBJ2-1 | TRBV6-6 | TGTGCCAGCAGCGCACAGGGAGTAGGGGGCAATGAGCAGTTCTTC | CASSAQGVGGNEQFF
- | few | TRBJ2-1 | TRBV6-6 | TGTGCCAGCAGTTACTCCCGACCCACCCAGCAGTTCTTC | CASSYSRPTQQFF
- | many | TRBJ2-2 | TRBV7-2 | TGTGCCAGCAGCTTCATTAACACCGGGGAGCTGTTTTTT | CASSFINTGELFF
- | - | TRBJ1-6 | TRBV7-2 | TGTGCCAGCAGCCCAGAGTCAGGGGCGTATAATTCACCCCTCCACTTT | CASSPESGAYNSPLHF
TRBD2 | many | TRBJ2-5 | TRBV28 | TGTGCCAGCAGTTCAACTAGCGCTCCAGAGACCCAGTACTTC | CASSSTSAPETQYF
- | few | TRBJ2-6 | TRBV10-3 | TGTGCCATCAGTGCGTCCGGGCAGAGGGTTGGGGCCAACGTCCTGACTTTC | CAISASGQRVGANVLTF
TRBD2 | medium-sized | TRBJ2-3 | TRBV11-3 | TGTGCCAGCAGCCGTAGTACGGGGGGGACAGATACGCAGTATTTT | CASSRSTGGTDTQYF
- | - | TRBJ2-2 | TRBV28 | TGTGCCAGCAGTTTCTTGACCGGGGAGCTGTTTTTT | CASSFLTGELFF
TRBD2 | - | TRBJ2-7 | TRBV20-1 | TGCAGTGCTAGGAGGGCGGGAGTTCCCTACGAGCAGTACTTC | CSARRAGVPYEQYF
- | many | TRBJ1-1 | TRBV28 | TGTGCCAGCAGTTGGGATCGGACCTTATACACTGAAGCTTTCTTT | CASSWDRTLYTEAFF
TRBD1 | many | TRBJ2-1 | TRBV4-2 | TGTGCCAGCAGCCGAGACAGGGTCTACAATGAGCAGTTCTTC | CASSRDRVYNEQFF
TRBD2 | many | TRBJ2-2 | TRBV20-1 | TGCAGTGCTAGAGATAGGCTAGCGGGAGAGACCGGGGAGCTGTTTTTT | CSARDRLAGETGELFF
TRBD2 | few | TRBJ2-1 | TRBV5-1 | TGCGCCACCACGGCGGGGGGGCGGCAGTTCTTC | CATTAGGRQFF
TRBD1 | many | TRBJ1-2 | TRBV19 | TGTGCCAGTAGTCAACCGGGACAGGGGGCCTATAACTATGGCTACACCTTC | CASSQPGQGAYNYGYTF
TRBD2 | - | TRBJ2-4 | TRBV27 | TGTGCCAGCAGTGGAAGACAGAGGACTAGCGGGCTAGCCAAAAACATTCAGTACTTC | CASSGRQRTSGLAKNIQYF